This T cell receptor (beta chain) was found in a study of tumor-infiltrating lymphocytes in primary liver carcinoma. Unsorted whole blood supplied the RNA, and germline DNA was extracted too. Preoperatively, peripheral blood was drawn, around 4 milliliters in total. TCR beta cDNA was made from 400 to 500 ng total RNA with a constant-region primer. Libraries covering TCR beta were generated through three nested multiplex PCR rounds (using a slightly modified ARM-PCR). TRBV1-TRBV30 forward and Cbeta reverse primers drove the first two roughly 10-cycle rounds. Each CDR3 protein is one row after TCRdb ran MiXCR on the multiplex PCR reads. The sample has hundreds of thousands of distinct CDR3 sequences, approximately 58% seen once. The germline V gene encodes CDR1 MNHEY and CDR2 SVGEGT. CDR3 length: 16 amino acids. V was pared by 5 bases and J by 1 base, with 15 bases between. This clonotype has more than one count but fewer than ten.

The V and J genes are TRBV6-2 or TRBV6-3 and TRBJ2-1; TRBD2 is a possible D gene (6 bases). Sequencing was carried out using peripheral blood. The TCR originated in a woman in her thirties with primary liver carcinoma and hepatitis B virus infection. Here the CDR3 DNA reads TGTGCCAGCAGTAGACCGTCGGGAGCTTCCTACAATGAGCAGTTCTTC. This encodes CASSRPSGASYNEQFF.